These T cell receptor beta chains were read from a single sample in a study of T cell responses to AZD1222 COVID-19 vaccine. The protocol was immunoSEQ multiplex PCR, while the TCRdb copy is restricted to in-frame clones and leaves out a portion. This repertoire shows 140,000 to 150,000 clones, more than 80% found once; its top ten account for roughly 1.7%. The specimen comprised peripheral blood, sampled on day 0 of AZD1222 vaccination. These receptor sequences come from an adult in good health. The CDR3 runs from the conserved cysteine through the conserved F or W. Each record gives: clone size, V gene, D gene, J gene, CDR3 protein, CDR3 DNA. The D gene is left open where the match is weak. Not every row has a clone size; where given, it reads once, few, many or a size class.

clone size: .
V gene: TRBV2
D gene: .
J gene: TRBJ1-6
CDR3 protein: CASSELGSSYNSPLHF
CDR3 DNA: TGTGCCAGCAGTGAATTAGGGAGCTCCTATAATTCACCCCTCCACTTT

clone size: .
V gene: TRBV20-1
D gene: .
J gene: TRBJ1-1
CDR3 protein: CSALERTEAFF
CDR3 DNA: TGCAGTGCTCTCGAAAGGACTGAAGCTTTCTTT

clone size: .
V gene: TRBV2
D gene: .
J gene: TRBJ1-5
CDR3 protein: CASSAEQGPNQPQHF
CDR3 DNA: TGTGCCAGCAGCGCTGAGCAGGGTCCCAATCAGCCCCAGCATTTT

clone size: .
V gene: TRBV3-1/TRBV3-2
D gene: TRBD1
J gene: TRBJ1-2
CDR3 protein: CASTERGTVAGGYTF
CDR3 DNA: TGTGCCAGCACTGAAAGAGGGACAGTGGCTGGTGGCTACACCTTC

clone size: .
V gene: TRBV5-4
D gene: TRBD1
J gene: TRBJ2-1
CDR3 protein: CASSVPGQGVSNEQFF
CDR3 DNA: TGTGCCAGCAGCGTACCCGGTCAGGGGGTAAGCAATGAGCAGTTCTTC

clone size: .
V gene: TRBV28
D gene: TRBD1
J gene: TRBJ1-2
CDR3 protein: CASSGTGGPYGYTF
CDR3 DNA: TGTGCCAGCAGTGGCACAGGGGGGCCCTATGGCTACACCTTC

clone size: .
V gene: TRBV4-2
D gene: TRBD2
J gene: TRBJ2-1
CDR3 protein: CASSQGAGGPNEQFF
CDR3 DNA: TGTGCCAGCAGCCAAGGAGCGGGAGGGCCAAATGAGCAGTTCTTC

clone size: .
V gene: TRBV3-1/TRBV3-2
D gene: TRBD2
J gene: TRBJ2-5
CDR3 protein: CASSPGTSGVGTQYF
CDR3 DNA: TGTGCCAGCAGCCCCGGGACTAGCGGGGTAGGGACCCAGTACTTC

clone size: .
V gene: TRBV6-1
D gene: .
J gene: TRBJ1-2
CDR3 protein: CASSEAGTYGYTF
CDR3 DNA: TGTGCCAGCAGTGAAGCTGGCACCTATGGCTACACCTTC

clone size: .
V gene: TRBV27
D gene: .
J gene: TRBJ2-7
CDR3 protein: CASKYYARGHEQYF
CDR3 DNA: TGTGCCAGCAAGTATTACGCTCGGGGCCACGAGCAGTACTTC

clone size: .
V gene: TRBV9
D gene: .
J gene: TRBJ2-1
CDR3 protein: CASSVESSRTNEQFF
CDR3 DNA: TGTGCCAGCAGCGTAGAGTCTAGTCGGACCAATGAGCAGTTCTTC

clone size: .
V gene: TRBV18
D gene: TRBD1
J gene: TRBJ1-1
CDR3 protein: CASSPDRDEAFF
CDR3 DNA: TGTGCCAGCTCACCCGACAGGGACGAAGCTTTCTTT

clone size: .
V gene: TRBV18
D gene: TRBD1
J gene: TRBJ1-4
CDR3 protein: CASSPGQGDGEKLFF
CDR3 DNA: TGTGCCAGCTCACCAGGACAGGGCGACGGTGAAAAACTGTTTTTT

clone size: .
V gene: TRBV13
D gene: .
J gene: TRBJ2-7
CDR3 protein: CASREWGPLYEQYF
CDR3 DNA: TGTGCCAGCAGGGAATGGGGACCGTTGTACGAGCAGTACTTC

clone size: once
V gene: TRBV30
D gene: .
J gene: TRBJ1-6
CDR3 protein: CAWTWTANSPLHF
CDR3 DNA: TGTGCCTGGACGTGGACAGCAAATTCACCCCTCCACTTT

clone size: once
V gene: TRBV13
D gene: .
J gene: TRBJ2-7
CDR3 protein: CASSLGGGSYEQYF
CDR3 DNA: TGTGCCAGCAGCTTAGGCGGCGGATCCTACGAGCAGTACTTC

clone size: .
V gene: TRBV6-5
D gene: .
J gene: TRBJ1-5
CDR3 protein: CASSVSAHSNQPQHF
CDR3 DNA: TGTGCCAGCAGCGTTTCCGCCCATAGCAATCAGCCCCAGCATTTT

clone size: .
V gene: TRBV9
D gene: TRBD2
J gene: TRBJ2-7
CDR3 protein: CASSVSGVGEQYF
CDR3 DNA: TGTGCCAGCAGCGTTAGCGGGGTTGGTGAGCAGTACTTC

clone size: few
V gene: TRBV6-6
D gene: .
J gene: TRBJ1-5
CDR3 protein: CASVNDGTSNQPQHF
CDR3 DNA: TGTGCCAGCGTCAATGATGGAACGAGCAATCAGCCCCAGCATTTT

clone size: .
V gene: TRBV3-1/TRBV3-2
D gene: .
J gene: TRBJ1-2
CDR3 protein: CASSFRTANYGYTF
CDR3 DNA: TGTGCCAGCAGCTTTAGGACAGCTAACTATGGCTACACCTTC

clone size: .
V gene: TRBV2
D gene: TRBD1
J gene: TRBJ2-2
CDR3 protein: CASDRQGAGELFF
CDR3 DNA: TGTGCCAGCGATAGACAGGGGGCCGGGGAGCTGTTTTTT

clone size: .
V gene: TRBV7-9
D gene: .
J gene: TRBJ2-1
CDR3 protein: CASSPEGYNEQFF
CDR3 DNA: TGTGCCAGCAGCCCGGAAGGCTACAATGAGCAGTTCTTC

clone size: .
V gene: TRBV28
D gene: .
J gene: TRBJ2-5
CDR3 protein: CASNLGRTQGETQYF
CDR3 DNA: TGTGCCAGCAACCTCGGTAGGACGCAGGGGGAGACCCAGTACTTC

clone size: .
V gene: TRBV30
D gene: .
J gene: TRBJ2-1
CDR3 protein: CAWSRQHNEQFF
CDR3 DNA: TGTGCCTGGAGTAGGCAGCACAATGAGCAGTTCTTC

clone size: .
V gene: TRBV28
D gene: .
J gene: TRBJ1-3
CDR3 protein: CASRRLAGNTIYF
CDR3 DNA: TGTGCCAGCCGGCGGTTGGCTGGAAACACCATATATTTT

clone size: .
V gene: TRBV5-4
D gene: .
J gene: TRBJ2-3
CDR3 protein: CASSLGGGQGSDTQYF
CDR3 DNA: TGTGCCAGCAGCCTGGGGGGTGGGCAGGGGTCAGATACGCAGTATTTT

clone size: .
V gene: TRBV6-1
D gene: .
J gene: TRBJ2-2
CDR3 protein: CASSEVLRRATGKTGELFF
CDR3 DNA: TGTGCCAGCAGTGAAGTTCTGCGGCGCGCAACAGGGAAGACCGGGGAGCTGTTTTTT

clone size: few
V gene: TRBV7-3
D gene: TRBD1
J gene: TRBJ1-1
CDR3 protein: CASSSGQGHTEAFF
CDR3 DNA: TGTGCCAGCAGCTCTGGACAGGGCCACACTGAAGCTTTCTTT

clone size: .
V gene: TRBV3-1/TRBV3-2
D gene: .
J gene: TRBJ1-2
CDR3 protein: CASSHRSVWGPGYGYTF
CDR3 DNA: TGTGCCAGCAGCCACAGAAGTGTGTGGGGTCCCGGCTATGGCTACACCTTC

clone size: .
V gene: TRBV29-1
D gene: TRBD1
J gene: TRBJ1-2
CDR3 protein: CSDRGQNYGYTF
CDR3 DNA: TGCAGCGATCGGGGACAGAACTATGGCTACACCTTC

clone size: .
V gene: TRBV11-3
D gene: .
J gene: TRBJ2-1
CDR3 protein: CASSSGRHSTYNEQFF
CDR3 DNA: TGTGCCAGCAGCTCCGGCCGACATTCGACTTACAATGAGCAGTTCTTC

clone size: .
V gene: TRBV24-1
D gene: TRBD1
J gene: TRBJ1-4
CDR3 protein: CATSDSRDRPRSTNEKLFF
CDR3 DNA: TGTGCCACCAGTGATTCACGGGACAGGCCGCGATCAACTAATGAAAAACTGTTTTTT

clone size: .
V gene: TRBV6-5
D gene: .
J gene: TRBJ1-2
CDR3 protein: CASGKGGRLYGYTF
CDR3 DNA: TGTGCCAGCGGAAAAGGTGGACGCCTCTATGGCTACACCTTC

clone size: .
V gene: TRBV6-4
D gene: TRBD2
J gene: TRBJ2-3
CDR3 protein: CASSALLAGADTQYF
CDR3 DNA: TGTGCCAGCAGTGCGCTCCTAGCGGGAGCGGATACGCAGTATTTT

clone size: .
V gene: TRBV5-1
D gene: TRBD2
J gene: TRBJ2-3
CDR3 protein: CASGGTSGRIGDTQYF
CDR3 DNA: TGCGCCAGCGGGGGGACTAGCGGGAGAATCGGGGATACGCAGTATTTT

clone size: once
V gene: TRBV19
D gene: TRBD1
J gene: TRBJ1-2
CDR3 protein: CASSDRAGTGDYGYTF
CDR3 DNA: TGTGCCAGTAGCGACAGGGCCGGGACTGGAGACTATGGCTACACCTTC

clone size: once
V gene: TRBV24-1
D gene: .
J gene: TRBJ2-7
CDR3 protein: CATSVHRASYELGQYF
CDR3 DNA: TGTGCCACCAGTGTCCACCGGGCCTCCTACGAGCTTGGTCAGTACTTC

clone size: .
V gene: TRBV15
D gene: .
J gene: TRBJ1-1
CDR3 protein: CATRVGGTDTEAFF
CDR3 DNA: TGTGCCACCAGAGTAGGGGGGACGGACACTGAAGCTTTCTTT

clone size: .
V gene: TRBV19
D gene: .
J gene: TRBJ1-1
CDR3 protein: CASIVRGAFGTEAFF
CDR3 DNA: TGTGCCAGTATCGTAAGGGGGGCTTTTGGCACTGAAGCTTTCTTT

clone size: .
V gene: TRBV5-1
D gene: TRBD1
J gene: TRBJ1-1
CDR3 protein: CASHLQEGASSEAFF
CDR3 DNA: TGCGCCAGCCATTTGCAAGAGGGGGCGTCAAGTGAAGCTTTCTTT

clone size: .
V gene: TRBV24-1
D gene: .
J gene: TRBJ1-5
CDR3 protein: CATSDSGNPNQPQHF
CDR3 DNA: TGTGCCACCAGTGATTCGGGGAACCCCAATCAGCCCCAGCATTTT

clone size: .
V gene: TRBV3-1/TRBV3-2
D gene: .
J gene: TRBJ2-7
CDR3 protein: CASSQDLVTGDYYEQYF
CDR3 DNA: TGTGCCAGCAGCCAAGATCTGGTGACAGGGGACTACTACGAGCAGTACTTC

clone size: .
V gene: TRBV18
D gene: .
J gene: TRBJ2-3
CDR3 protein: CASSPWSTDTQYF
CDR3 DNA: TGTGCCAGCTCACCATGGAGCACAGATACGCAGTATTTT

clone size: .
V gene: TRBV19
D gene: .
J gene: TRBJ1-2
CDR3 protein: CASEGYGGAGYTF
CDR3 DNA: TGTGCCAGTGAGGGATATGGGGGAGCTGGCTACACCTTC

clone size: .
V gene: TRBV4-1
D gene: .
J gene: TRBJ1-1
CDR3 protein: CASRNGEWATEAFF
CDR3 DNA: TGCGCCAGCCGCAACGGTGAATGGGCCACTGAAGCTTTCTTT

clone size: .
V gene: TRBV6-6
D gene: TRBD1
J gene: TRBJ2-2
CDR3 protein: CASRNPGTGTGELFF
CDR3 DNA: TGTGCCAGCAGGAATCCCGGGACAGGGACCGGGGAGCTGTTTTTT

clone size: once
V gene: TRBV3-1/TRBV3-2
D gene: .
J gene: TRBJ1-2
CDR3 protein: CASSQRGVVGNDGYTF
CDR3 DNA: TGTGCCAGCAGCCAAAGAGGGGTGGTAGGGAACGATGGCTACACCTTC

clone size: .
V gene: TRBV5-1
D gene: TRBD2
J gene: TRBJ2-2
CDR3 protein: CASSPSLAGGNTGELFF
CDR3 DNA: TGCGCCAGCAGCCCTAGTCTAGCGGGAGGGAACACCGGGGAGCTGTTTTTT

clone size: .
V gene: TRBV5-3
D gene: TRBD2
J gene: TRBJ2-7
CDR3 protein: CARSLQTSGRTYEQYF
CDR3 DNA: TGTGCCAGAAGCTTACAGACTAGCGGGAGAACCTACGAGCAGTACTTC

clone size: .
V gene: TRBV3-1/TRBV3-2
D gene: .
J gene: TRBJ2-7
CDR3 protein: CASSQVQKGYEQYF
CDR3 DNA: TGTGCCAGCAGCCAAGTTCAAAAAGGGTACGAGCAGTACTTC